This T cell receptor (beta chain) was sequenced during a study of blood T cell repertoires in COVID-19 (dated by TCRdb to about 2020). The study in broad terms: Collaborator samples came from the United States, Italy and Spain and covered acute and convalescent phases of COVID-19. A freely available public database, intended as a resource for researchers studying the immune response to SARS-CoV-2, is where the repertoires were released. Samples were obtained from the ongoing ImmuneRACE study (first 160 participants) and from 1,254 subjects provided by 6 global collaborators. Where HLA class I and class II types were available, the types were taken from metadata supplied by the sample provider, not from assay-based typing. Deeply sampled blood TCRbeta repertoires from subjects exposed to, actively infected with, or recovered from COVID-19 were included in the dataset. The material from the prospective study consisted of cDNA or gDNA derived from T cells, B-cell-depleted T cells, or PBMCs. A de-identified subject ID, COVID-19 status, age in years and sex were almost always included in the sample metadata. The study at large found these results: How much clinical and demographic metadata was included differed by source and by participant, and the metadata was provided uncurated.

Collaborating institutions collected whole blood in K2EDTA tubes following their own protocols. For TCRbeta analysis, collaborators shipped samples as frozen whole blood, isolated PBMCs, or DNA extracted from either of those sample types. Note on this clone: This receptor's antigen is unknown. The input lacks base qualities; no much larger clone sits a single base away.

TCRbeta CDR3 regions were amplified from genomic DNA by means of the immunoSEQ Assay, a bias-controlled multiplex PCR. The published analysis was carried out like this. The number of nucleated cells in each sample was estimated from the amplification of reference gene primers within the assay. To quantify the absolute abundance of each unique TCRbeta CDR3 rearrangement, sequence reads were collapsed and filtered. For each sample, productive Simpson clonality was calculated as the square root of Simpson's diversity index over productive rearrangements. The table comes from immuneACCESS by way of TCRdb, which keeps in-frame sequences with V and J called. Part of the clones is missing from these tables; in studies checked, under half for an unresolved V gene and the rest for unknown reasons. V, J and clone size were drawn from that table, and D and trimming were deduced from the DNA. The sample table holds about 100,000 clones, of which around 90% were seen once. The top ten clones comprise about 5.3% of the sample.

The CDR3 starts with the cysteine, ends with the phenylalanine, and has 16 residues. Only the CDR3 DNA stays, 48 bases, in frame from base 1. Clipping removes 1 base from V and 4 bases from J, with 7 as the unmatched junction base count. Taken from the germline V gene, the CDR1 and CDR2 loops are SGHAT and FQNNGV. The sequence was collected from a human donor in a cohort sampled during active COVID-19. This receptor chain uses TRBV11-2 and TRBJ2-1; 7 bases in the middle match TRBD1. Input material: peripheral blood. CDR3 protein: CASSLGPQTGYNEQFF. The nucleotides are TGTGCCAGCAGCTTAGGCCCTCAGACAGGGTACAATGAGCAGTTCTTC. Reference TRBV11-2 and TRBJ2-1 proteins supply the regions before and after the CDR3; the full variable domain is: EAGVAQSPRYKIIEKRQSVAFWCNPISGHATLYWYQQILGQGPKLLIQFQNNGVVDDSQLPKDRFSAERLKGVDSTLKIQPAKLEDSAVYLCASSLGPQTGYNEQFFGPGTRLTVL.